Below, 6 T cell receptor beta chains from the same sample are listed, as sequenced in a study of blood T cell repertoires in COVID-19. Method: immunoSEQ multiplex PCR; TCRdb's copy keeps in-frame clones and lacks some. Among 50,000 to 60,000 clones listed, 90% were seen once. Sequenced: peripheral blood. All receptors come from a man between 40 and 49 years old with acute or convalescent COVID-19.

The V gene is TRBV11-2, the J gene TRBJ1-6, with TRBD1 identical over 7 bases. The junction had 8 bases not matched to a gene; V was cut back by 5 bases and J by 7 bases. The CDR3 consists of 15 residues. Germline values: CDR1 SGHAT, CDR2 FQNNGV. The CDR3 spells CASSLGRGINSPLHF. The DNA of the CDR3 is TGTGCCAGCAGCCTAGGCAGGGGGATCAATTCACCCCTCCACTTT. Full variable domain (remainder filled in from reference TRBV11-2 and TRBJ1-6): EAGVAQSPRYKIIEKRQSVAFWCNPISGHATLYWYQQILGQGPKLLIQFQNNGVVDDSQLPKDRFSAERLKGVDSTLKIQPAKLEDSAVYLCASSLGRGINSPLHFGNGTRLTVT.

This chain joins TRBV7-8 and TRBJ1-5; D is perhaps TRBD1 (6 bases). CDR3 length: 20 amino acids. Trimming shortened V by 1 base and J by 6 bases, and 28 bases separated the two germline ends. Germline V gene data show CDR1 as SGHVS and CDR2 as FQNEAQ. The CDR3 region is CASSLVSGTLSAIASQPQHF. The CDR3 DNA reads TGTGCCAGCAGCTTAGTCTCGGGGACACTATCCGCCATCGCCAGTCAGCCCCAGCATTTT.

The chain joins TRBV2 to TRBJ1-2; D is perhaps TRBD1 (6 bases). Germline CDR1 is SNHLY and CDR2 is FYNNEI. The CDR3 is 13 amino acids. V lost 8 bases and J 6 bases, leaving 16 bases between the germline ends. The CDR3 coding sequence is TGTGCCAGCGTCGCGGGGGGGGCGAATGGCTACACCTTC. This codes for CASVAGGANGYTF.

The rearrangement joins TRBV18 to TRBJ2-3; 7 nucleotides match TRBD1. Germline loops: CDR1 KGHSH, CDR2 LQKENI. V dropped 2 bases and J dropped 5; count of bases not matched to a gene: 4. The CDR3 contains 14 residues. The CDR3 is CASSPRQGIDTQYF. The CDR3 nucleotides read TGTGCCAGCTCACCAAGACAGGGAATAGATACGCAGTATTTT.

V is TRBV27 and J is TRBJ2-3; 7 positions match TRBD1. The V segment lost 2 bases and the J segment 6 bases; nucleotides outside the gene matches: 8. CDR3 length: 15 amino acids. Per germline, CDR1 MNHEY and CDR2 SMNVEV (reference sequence). As DNA, the CDR3 is TGTGCCAGCAGTTTAAGGGACAGCTCTCCCGATACGCAGTATTTT. This sequence encodes CASSLRDSSPDTQYF.

V is TRBV11-3 and J is TRBJ2-7; TRBD2 might be the D (6 bases). Germline assignment: CDR1 SGHNT and CDR2 YENEEA. V lost 5 bases to trimming and J lost 0 bases, with 11 bases between them. The CDR3 loop spans 14 amino acids. CDR3 amino acids: CASSAGPSSYEQYF. DNA for the CDR3: TGTGCCAGCAGCGCGGGGCCCAGCTCCTACGAGCAGTACTTC.